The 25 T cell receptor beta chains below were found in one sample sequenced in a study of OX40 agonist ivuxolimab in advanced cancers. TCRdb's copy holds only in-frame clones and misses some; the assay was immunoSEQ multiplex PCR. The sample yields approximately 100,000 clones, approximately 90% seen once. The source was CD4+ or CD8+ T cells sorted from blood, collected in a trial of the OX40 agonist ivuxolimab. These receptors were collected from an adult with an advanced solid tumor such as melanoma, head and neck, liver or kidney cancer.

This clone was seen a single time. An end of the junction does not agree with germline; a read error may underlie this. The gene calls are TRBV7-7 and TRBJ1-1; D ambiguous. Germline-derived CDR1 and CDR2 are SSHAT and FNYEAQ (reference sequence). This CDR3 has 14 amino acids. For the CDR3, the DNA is TGTGCTAGCAGCCCCGGCGGCGGGCTTAATGAAGCTTTCTTT. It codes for CASSPGGGLNEAFF.

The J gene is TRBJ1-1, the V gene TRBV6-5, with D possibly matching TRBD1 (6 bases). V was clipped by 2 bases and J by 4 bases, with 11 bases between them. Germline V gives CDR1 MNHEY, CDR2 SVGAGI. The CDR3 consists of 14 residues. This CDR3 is CASSYLGAGTEAFF. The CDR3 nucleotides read TGTGCCAGCAGTTACCTGGGGGCGGGCACTGAAGCTTTCTTT.

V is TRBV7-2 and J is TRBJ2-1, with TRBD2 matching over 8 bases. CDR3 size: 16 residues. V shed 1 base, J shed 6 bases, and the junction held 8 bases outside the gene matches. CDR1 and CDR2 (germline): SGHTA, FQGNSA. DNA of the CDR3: TGTGCCAGCAGCTTAGGCCCACCGGGAGGGGGCAATGAGCAGTTCTTC. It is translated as CASSLGPPGGGNEQFF. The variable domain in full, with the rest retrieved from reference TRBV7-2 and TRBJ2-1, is GAGVSQSPSNKVTEKGKDVELRCDPISGHTALYWYRQSLGQGLEFLIYFQGNSAPDKSGLPSDRFSAERTGGSVSTLTIQRTQQEDSAVYLCASSLGPPGGGNEQFFGPGTRLTVL.

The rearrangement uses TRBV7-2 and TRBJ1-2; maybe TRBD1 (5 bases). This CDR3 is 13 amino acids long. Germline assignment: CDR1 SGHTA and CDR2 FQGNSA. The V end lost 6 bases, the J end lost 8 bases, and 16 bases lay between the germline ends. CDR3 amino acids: CASRPGPAEGYTF. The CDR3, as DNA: TGTGCCAGCAGACCGGGGCCCGCGGAGGGCTACACCTTC.

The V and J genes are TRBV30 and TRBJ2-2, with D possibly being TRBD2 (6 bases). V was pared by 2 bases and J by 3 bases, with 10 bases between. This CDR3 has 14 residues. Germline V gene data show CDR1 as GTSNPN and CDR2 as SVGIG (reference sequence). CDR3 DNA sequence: TGTGCCTGGAGTTCGGGCGGGGACACCGGGGAGCTGTTTTTT. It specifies CAWSSGGDTGELFF.

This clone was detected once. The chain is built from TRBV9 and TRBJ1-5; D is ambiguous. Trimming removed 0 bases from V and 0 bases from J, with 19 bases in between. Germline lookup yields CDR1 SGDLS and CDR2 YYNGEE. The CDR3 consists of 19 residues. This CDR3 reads CASSVAAVAALLSNQPQHF. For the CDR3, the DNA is TGTGCCAGCAGCGTAGCCGCTGTGGCAGCCCTCCTTAGCAATCAGCCCCAGCATTTT.

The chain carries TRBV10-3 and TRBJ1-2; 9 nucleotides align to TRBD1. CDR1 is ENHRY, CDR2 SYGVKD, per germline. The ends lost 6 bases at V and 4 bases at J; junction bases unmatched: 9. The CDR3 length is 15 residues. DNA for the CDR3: TGTGCCATCAGGGGGGGGGACAGGGACACCTATGGCTACACCTTC. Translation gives CAIRGGDRDTYGYTF.

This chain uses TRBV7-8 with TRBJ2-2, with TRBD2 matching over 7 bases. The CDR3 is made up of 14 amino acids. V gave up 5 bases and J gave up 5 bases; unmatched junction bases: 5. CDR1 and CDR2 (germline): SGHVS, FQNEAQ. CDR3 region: CASSVNGGTGELFF. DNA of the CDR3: TGTGCCAGCAGCGTAAACGGGGGGACCGGGGAGCTGTTTTTT.

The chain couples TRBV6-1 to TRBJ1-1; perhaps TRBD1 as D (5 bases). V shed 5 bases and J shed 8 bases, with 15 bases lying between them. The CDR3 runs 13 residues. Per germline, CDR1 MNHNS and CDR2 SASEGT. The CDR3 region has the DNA TGTGCCAGCAGTACCAACCGGGACGGCGAAGCTTTCTTT. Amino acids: CASSTNRDGEAFF.

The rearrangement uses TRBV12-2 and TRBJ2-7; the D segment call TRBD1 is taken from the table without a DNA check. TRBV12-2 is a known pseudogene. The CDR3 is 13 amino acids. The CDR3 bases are TGTGCAAGTCGCCTACCTCAGGGCTACGAGCAGTACTTC. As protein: CASRLPQGYEQYF.

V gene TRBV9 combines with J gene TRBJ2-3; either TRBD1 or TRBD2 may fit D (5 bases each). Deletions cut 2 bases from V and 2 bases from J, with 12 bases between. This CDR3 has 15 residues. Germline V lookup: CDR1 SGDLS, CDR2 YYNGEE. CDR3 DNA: TGTGCCAGCAGCGTTCGAGGGGTCGCCACAGATACGCAGTATTTT. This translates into CASSVRGVATDTQYF.

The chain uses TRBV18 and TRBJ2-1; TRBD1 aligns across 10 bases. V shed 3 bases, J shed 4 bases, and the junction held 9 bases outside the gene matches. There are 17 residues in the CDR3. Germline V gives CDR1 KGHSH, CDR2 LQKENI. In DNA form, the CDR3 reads TGTGCCAGCTCACCCGATATGACAGGGGGCAGGTACAATGAGCAGTTCTTC. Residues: CASSPDMTGGRYNEQFF.

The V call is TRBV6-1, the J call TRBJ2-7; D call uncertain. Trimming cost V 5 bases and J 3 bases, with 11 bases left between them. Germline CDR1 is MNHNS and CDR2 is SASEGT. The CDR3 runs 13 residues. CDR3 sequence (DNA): TGTGCCAGCAGTCCGCCGACACTCTACGAGCAGTACTTC. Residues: CASSPPTLYEQYF.

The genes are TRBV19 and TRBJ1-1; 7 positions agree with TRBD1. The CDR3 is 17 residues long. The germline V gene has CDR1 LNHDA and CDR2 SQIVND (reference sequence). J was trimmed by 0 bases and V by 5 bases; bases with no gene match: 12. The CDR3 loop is CASSQGQGVFLNTEAFF. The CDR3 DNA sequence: TGTGCCAGTAGTCAGGGGCAGGGGGTGTTCCTGAACACTGAAGCTTTCTTT.

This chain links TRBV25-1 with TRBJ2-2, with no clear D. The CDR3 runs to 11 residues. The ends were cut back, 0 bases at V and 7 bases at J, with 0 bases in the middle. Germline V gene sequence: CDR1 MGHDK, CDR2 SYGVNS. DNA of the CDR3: TGTGCCAGCAGTGAATACGGGGAGCTGTTTTTT. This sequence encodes CASSEYGELFF.

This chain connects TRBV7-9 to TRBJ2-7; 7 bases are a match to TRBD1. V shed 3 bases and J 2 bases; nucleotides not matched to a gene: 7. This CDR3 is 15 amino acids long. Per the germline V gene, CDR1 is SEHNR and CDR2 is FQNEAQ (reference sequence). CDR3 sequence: CASSFRDSPAYEQYF. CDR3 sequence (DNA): TGTGCCAGCAGCTTCCGGGACAGTCCTGCCTACGAGCAGTACTTC.

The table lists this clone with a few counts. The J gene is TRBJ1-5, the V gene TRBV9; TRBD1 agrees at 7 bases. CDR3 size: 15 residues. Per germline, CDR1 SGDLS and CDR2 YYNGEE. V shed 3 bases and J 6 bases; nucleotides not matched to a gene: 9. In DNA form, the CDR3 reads TGTGCCAGCAGCGCAGGGGGAGGTATTGGTCAGCCCCAGCATTTT. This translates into CASSAGGGIGQPQHF.

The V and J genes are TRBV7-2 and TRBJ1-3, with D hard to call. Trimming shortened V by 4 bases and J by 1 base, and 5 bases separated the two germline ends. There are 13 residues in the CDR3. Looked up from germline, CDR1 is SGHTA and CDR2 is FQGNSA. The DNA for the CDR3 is TGTGCCAGCAGCTCTCCGTCTGGAAACACCATATATTTT. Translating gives CASSSPSGNTIYF.

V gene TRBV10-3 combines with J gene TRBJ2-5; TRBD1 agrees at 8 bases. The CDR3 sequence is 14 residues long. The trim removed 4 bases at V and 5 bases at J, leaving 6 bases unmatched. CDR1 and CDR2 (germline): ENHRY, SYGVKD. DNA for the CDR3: TGTGCCATCAGTGGAGGCAGGGGGCTCGAGACCCAGTACTTC. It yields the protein CAISGGRGLETQYF.

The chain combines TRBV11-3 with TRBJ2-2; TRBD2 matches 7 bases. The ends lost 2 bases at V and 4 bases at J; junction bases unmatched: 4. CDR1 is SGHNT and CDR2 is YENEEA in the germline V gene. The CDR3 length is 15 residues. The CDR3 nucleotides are TGTGCCAGCAGCTTACCGGGGGGATCCACCGGGGAGCTGTTTTTT. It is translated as CASSLPGGSTGELFF.

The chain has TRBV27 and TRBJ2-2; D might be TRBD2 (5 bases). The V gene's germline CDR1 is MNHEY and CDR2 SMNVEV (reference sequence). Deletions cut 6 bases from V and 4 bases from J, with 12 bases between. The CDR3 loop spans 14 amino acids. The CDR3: CASSSRGPTGELFF. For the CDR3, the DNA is TGTGCCAGCAGCAGTCGAGGGCCCACCGGGGAGCTGTTTTTT.

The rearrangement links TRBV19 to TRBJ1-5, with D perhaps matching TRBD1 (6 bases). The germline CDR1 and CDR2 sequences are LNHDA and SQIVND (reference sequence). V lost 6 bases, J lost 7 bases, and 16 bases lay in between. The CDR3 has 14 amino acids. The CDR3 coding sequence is TGTGCCAGTAGCGGGGGTCGGGGGGCCCAGCCCCAGCATTTT. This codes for CASSGGRGAQPQHF.

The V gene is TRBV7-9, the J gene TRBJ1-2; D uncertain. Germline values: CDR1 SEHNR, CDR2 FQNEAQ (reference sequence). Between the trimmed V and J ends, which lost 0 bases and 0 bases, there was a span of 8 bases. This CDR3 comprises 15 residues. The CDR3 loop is CASSLAETSNYGYTF. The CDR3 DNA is TGTGCCAGCAGCTTAGCTGAGACTTCTAACTATGGCTACACCTTC.

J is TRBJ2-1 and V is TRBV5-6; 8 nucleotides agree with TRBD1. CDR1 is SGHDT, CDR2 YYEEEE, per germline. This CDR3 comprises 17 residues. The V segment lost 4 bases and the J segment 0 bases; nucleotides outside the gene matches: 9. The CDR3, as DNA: TGTGCCAGCAGCCTACCCGGACAGGGCCACTCCTACAATGAGCAGTTCTTC. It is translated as CASSLPGQGHSYNEQFF.

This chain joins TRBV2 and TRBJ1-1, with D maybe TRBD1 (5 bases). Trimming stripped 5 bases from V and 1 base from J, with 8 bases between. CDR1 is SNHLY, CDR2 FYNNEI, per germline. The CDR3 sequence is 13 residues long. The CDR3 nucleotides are TGTGCCAGCAGTAAGGACAAGAACACTGAAGCTTTCTTT. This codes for CASSKDKNTEAFF.